This TCR beta chain emerged from a study of blood T cells in healthy people across ages. Using a J-beta primer mix together with a sample-barcoded 5' primer, a second PCR was run for roughly 6 to 12 cycles. TCRdb used MiXCR to reprocess the 5' RACE reads, holding one entry per CDR3 protein. The profile shows fewer than 2 million distinct CDR3 sequences, approximately 39% of them singletons. Trimming took 6 bases from V and 1 from J, leaving 10 bases between them. From germline, CDR1 is MNHEY and CDR2 SVGAGI. This CDR3 is 13 amino acids long. The source is a human donor in good health. Sequenced sample: blood. The rearrangement uses TRBV6-5 and TRBJ2-7, with D unclear. CDR3 region: CASSRMGSYEQYF. In DNA form, the CDR3 reads TGTGCCAGCAGCCGGATGGGGTCCTACGAGCAGTACTTC.